These 18 T cell receptor beta chains were sequenced from one sample in a study of technical replicates of blood from a few donors. Sequencing used immunoSEQ multiplex PCR; TCRdb keeps in-frame clones, though not all of them. The sample carries more than 65,000 clones, 95% to 98% recorded once. The sequencing sample was made of T cells isolated from PBMCs. The receptors shown here come from a human donor in good health.

V and J are TRBV9 and TRBJ1-2; 8 bases line up with TRBD1. From germline, CDR1 is SGDLS and CDR2 YYNGEE. The ends lost 4 bases at V and 6 bases at J; junction bases unmatched: 11. This CDR3 is 15 amino acids long. The CDR3 DNA follows: TGTGCCAGCAGCCGGACAGGGTACATGGGCGATGGCTACACCTTC. It encodes CASSRTGYMGDGYTF.

V gene TRBV14 combines with J gene TRBJ2-1; D is possibly TRBD2 (6 bases). There are 16 residues in the CDR3. CDR1 and CDR2 from the germline V gene are SGHDN and FVKESK. The V gene lost 3 bases and the J gene lost 0 bases, with 12 bases spanning the gap. This CDR3 is CASSHPGVSSYNEQFF. The CDR3 DNA is TGTGCCAGCAGCCATCCGGGAGTGAGCTCCTACAATGAGCAGTTCTTC.

This rearrangement joins TRBV6-5 to TRBJ2-2; no definite D call. Germline assignment: CDR1 MNHEY and CDR2 SVGAGI. V was clipped by 0 bases and J by 13 bases, with 12 bases between them. The CDR3 contains 13 residues. CDR3 loop: CASSYSTLVSLFF. CDR3 coding DNA: TGTGCCAGCAGTTACTCTACCCTAGTATCGCTGTTTTTT.

CDR3 sequence: CSVATSGYNEQFF. In DNA, the CDR3 is TGCAGCGTGGCGACTAGCGGCTACAATGAGCAGTTCTTC. The chain uses TRBV29-1 and TRBJ2-1; 9 nucleotides agree with TRBD2. V shed 6 bases, J shed 3 bases, and the junction held 3 bases outside the gene matches. In germline, CDR1 is SQVTM, CDR2 ANQGSEA. CDR3 size: 13 residues.

The chain uses TRBV18 and TRBJ2-5; D unclear. The CDR3 extends over 13 amino acids. Germline V gene lookup returns CDR1 KGHSH and CDR2 LQKENI. Trimming left V 6 bases short and J 4 bases short, with 12 bases between. CDR3 protein: CASSILRPETQYF. The CDR3 DNA is TGTGCCAGCTCTATCCTACGTCCAGAGACCCAGTACTTC.

The chain combines TRBV5-8 with TRBJ2-1, with D possibly TRBD2 on 6 matching bases. The CDR3 is 14 residues long. V was pared by 4 bases and J by 6 bases, with 14 bases between. Germline V gene lookup returns CDR1 SGHTS and CDR2 YDEGEE. The CDR3 region has the DNA TGTGCCAGCAGCAATACCGGGACTTCCAATGAGCAGTTCTTC. It specifies CASSNTGTSNEQFF.

The rearrangement links TRBV2 to TRBJ2-5; tentatively, D is TRBD2 (5 bases). Trimming shortened V by 6 bases and J by 5 bases, and 13 bases separated the two germline ends. This CDR3 is built from 13 residues. Germline-derived CDR1 and CDR2 are SNHLY and FYNNEI. CDR3 amino acids: CASSVDYMETQYF. CDR3 DNA: TGTGCCAGCAGCGTAGACTACATGGAGACCCAGTACTTC.

V and J are TRBV28 and TRBJ1-2, with 8 bases lining up with TRBD1. Germline V gives CDR1 MDHEN, CDR2 SYDVKM. V lost 5 bases, J lost 4 bases, and 6 bases stayed unmatched. The CDR3 contains 14 residues. This CDR3 reads CASSLRQGPYGYTF. The CDR3 DNA is TGTGCCAGCAGTCTCAGACAGGGGCCCTATGGCTACACCTTC.

V is TRBV4-2 and J is TRBJ2-1; 7 positions agree with TRBD1. CDR1 and CDR2 (germline): LGHNA, YNFKEQ. V gave up 4 bases and J gave up 0 bases; unmatched junction bases: 3. This CDR3 contains 15 residues. The CDR3 here is CASSPQGHSYNEQFF. The CDR3 DNA follows: TGTGCCAGCAGCCCACAGGGGCACTCCTACAATGAGCAGTTCTTC.

V usage is TRBV7-9 and J usage is TRBJ1-5; D is perhaps TRBD1 (5 bases). CDR3 size: 14 residues. Germline V gene lookup returns CDR1 SEHNR and CDR2 FQNEAQ (reference sequence). The V end lost 5 bases, the J end lost 5 bases, and 13 bases lay between the germline ends. The CDR3 region has the DNA TGTGCCAGCAGCGTACAAACGGGGGATCAGCCCCAGCATTTT. This translates into CASSVQTGDQPQHF.

V and J are TRBV7-3 and TRBJ2-1; 14 nucleotides line up with TRBD2. V was pared by 5 bases and J by 7 bases, with 4 bases of the junction left unmatched. CDR1 and CDR2 (germline): SGHTA, FQGTGA. This CDR3 comprises 15 residues. The CDR3 protein is CASSRGLAGGNEQFF. CDR3 bases: TGTGCCAGCAGCCGAGGACTAGCGGGAGGAAATGAGCAGTTCTTC.

This chain uses TRBV5-1 with TRBJ2-7, with D possibly TRBD1 on 6 matching bases. Per the germline V gene, CDR1 is SGHRS and CDR2 is YFSETQ. The CDR3 totals 16 residues. V was clipped by 0 bases and J by 1 base, with 14 bases between them. CDR3 sequence (DNA): TGCGCCAGCAGCTTGGGGCAGGACAGTCCATCCTACGAGCAGTACTTC. Encoded protein: CASSLGQDSPSYEQYF. Full variable domain (outside the CDR3, taken from reference TRBV5-1 and TRBJ2-7): KAGVTQTPRYLIKTRGQQVTLSCSPISGHRSVSWYQQTPGQGLQFLFEYFSETQRNKGNFPGRFSGRQFSNSRSEMNVSTLELGDSALYLCASSLGQDSPSYEQYFGPGTRLTVT.

The V gene is TRBV18, the J gene TRBJ1-2; the D gene is possibly TRBD1 (5 bases). V was shortened by 3 bases and J by 2 bases, with 16 bases between the two germline ends. There are 16 residues in the CDR3. The germline V gene encodes CDR1 KGHSH and CDR2 LQKENI. The CDR3 nucleotides read TGTGCCAGCTCACCGGGGATAGCGGGGGAAAACTATGGCTACACCTTC. Translated, it gives CASSPGIAGENYGYTF.

This chain joins TRBV13 and TRBJ2-5, with 9 bases identical to TRBD2. J lost 1 base, V lost 5 bases, and 8 bases had no gene match. This CDR3 comprises 16 residues. Germline CDR1 and CDR2: PRHDT and FYEKMQ (reference sequence). CDR3 coding DNA: TGTGCCAGCAGCCGAATAGCGGGAGTGGTCCAAGAGACCCAGTACTTC. It encodes CASSRIAGVVQETQYF.

J is TRBJ2-3 and V is TRBV7-7, with 9 nucleotides matching TRBD1. This CDR3 contains 14 residues. The J segment lost 4 bases and the V segment lost 1 base, leaving 0 bases of the junction unmatched. Germline lookup yields CDR1 SSHAT and CDR2 FNYEAQ (reference sequence). CDR3 nucleotide sequence: TGTGCCAGCAGCTTAGGACAGGGGGCAGATACGCAGTATTTT. It codes for CASSLGQGADTQYF.

The genes are TRBV7-9 and TRBJ2-7; 10 nucleotides match TRBD2. The CDR3 is 14 residues long. Unmatched junction bases numbered 3, after V lost 2 bases and J lost 5 bases. CDR1 SEHNR and CDR2 FQNEAQ come from the germline V gene (reference sequence). The CDR3 nucleotides are TGTGCCAGCAGCTTATTCACTAGCGGGGACGAGCAGTACTTC. It codes for CASSLFTSGDEQYF.

This chain connects TRBV11-2 to TRBJ1-2; 11 nucleotides agree with TRBD1. Germline V gene data show CDR1 as SGHAT and CDR2 as FQNNGV. With 3 bases clipped from V and 7 bases from J, the junction kept 19 bases outside the gene matches. CDR3 length equals 19 residues. The CDR3 nucleotides are TGTGCCAGCAGCTTTATTAAGGCAACCCCGGGACAGGGGGGAGGTGGCTACACCTTC. Residues: CASSFIKATPGQGGGGYTF.

The chain uses TRBV19 and TRBJ1-1; 9 positions match TRBD1. After removal of 8 bases from V and 4 bases from J, the junction contained 2 bases not matched to a gene. This CDR3 has 12 residues. Germline V gene sequence: CDR1 LNHDA, CDR2 SQIVND (reference sequence). The CDR3 spells CASLTGGTEAFF. The CDR3 nucleotides are TGTGCCAGTCTGACAGGGGGCACTGAAGCTTTCTTT.